This T cell receptor (beta chain) stems from a study of CD8+CD57+ T cells in acquired aplastic anemia. At the level of the study: An average of about 3.2 ug of DNA was obtained from sorted CD4+ and CD8+ cells.

This clonotype was detected only a few times. It was genomic DNA that served as the template for profiling TCR beta VDJ and CDR3. TCRdb re-called the reads with MiXCR, one entry per CDR3 protein. The sample has over 150,000 distinct CDR3 sequences, approximately 44% seen once; the top ten hold about 1.1%. Germline CDR1 reads LNHDA; CDR2 reads SQIVND (reference sequence). The V and J ends lost 4 bases and 5 bases respectively, with 10 bases between them. The CDR3 spans 13 residues. Material for sequencing was sorted CD4+, CD8+, or CD8+CD57+ T cells (not recorded which) from PBMCs. This sequence originates from a human donor in good health. V and J are TRBV19 and TRBJ2-3, with a weak D call TRBD2 (5 bases). The CDR3 bases are TGTGCCAGTAGTAGAGGGCGCGGAGATACGCAGTATTTT. This sequence encodes CASSRGRGDTQYF.